Listed below are T cell receptor beta chains from one sample, sequenced in a study of T cell responses to AZD1222 COVID-19 vaccine. Some clones are missing from TCRdb's copy, which holds only in-frame ones; the method was immunoSEQ multiplex PCR. The top ten clones hold approximately 2.7% of a sample with about 150,000 clones, 85% to 95% of them seen once. Specimen: peripheral blood, collected on day 0 of MenACWY control vaccination. These receptors were collected from an adult in good health. The CDR3 runs from the conserved cysteine through the conserved F or W.

V gene	J gene	CDR3 protein
TRBV19	TRBJ2-1	CASSILYNEQFF
TRBV19	TRBJ1-1	CASAAGYQRTEAFF
TRBV27	TRBJ2-1	CASSLTLDEQFF
TRBV7-9	TRBJ2-6	CASRSRPGQGFSGANVLTF
TRBV28	TRBJ2-7	CASRGDSSYEQYF
TRBV29-1	TRBJ1-1	CSVARGGGTEAFF
TRBV12-5	TRBJ2-3	CASGSPRDQGEDTQYF
TRBV6-5	TRBJ2-3	CASSYYGRPDTQYF
TRBV7-9	TRBJ1-1	CASSLVPGGTEAFF
TRBV10-1	TRBJ2-2	CASSPGLGTGELFF
TRBV11-2	TRBJ2-1	CASSLVTALVIDEQFF
TRBV30	TRBJ2-5	CAGIHPLLQTQYF
TRBV9	TRBJ1-4	CASSGPNEKLFF
TRBV7-8	TRBJ1-5	CASSAKWGHNSNQPQHF
TRBV7-9	TRBJ2-2	CASSPRGLGTGELFF
TRBV5-4	TRBJ1-2	CASSSPGTGGNYGYTF
TRBV7-2	TRBJ2-7	CASSLVTGGTYEQYF
TRBV4-2	TRBJ1-1	CASSHPRGSDMNTEAFF
TRBV2	TRBJ1-2	CASSERIGGRGHGYTF
TRBV19	TRBJ1-5	CASSFRAQPQHF
TRBV21-1	TRBJ2-7	CASSKDGQGMDEQYF
TRBV5-1	TRBJ2-3	CASSFSSGGDTQYF
TRBV11-3	TRBJ2-3	CASSLDRAGGTDTQYF
TRBV7-2	TRBJ1-5	CASSLDLYSNQPQHF
TRBV27	TRBJ2-2	CASSRIAGQARSPGELFF
TRBV5-6	TRBJ2-7	CASSPGTSHYEQYF
TRBV5-1	TRBJ1-1	CASSLGQGAATEAFF
TRBV20-1	TRBJ1-1	CSAMGDEAFF
TRBV9	TRBJ2-7	CASSVDGRGEREQYF
TRBV5-4	TRBJ2-7	CASSLVKGYEQYF
TRBV6-5	TRBJ1-1	CASSFSGTPRNTEAFF
TRBV29-1	TRBJ2-5	CSVVRGTGTDETQYF
TRBV18	TRBJ2-5	CASSHSSTGAGTQYF
TRBV6-2/TRBV6-3	TRBJ1-1	CASSYRARGTEAFF
TRBV9	TRBJ1-3	CASSVGTTSGNTIYF
TRBV19	TRBJ2-1	CASSGGLAGYNEQFF
TRBV9	TRBJ2-5	CASSVTGTGVETQYF
TRBV27	TRBJ2-4	CASSFSGRAGAKNIQYF
TRBV30	TRBJ1-2	CAWSRQGRNGYTF
TRBV30	TRBJ1-2	CAWSARNRYDGYTF
TRBV4-1	TRBJ2-7	CASSQEFPGMSYEQYF
TRBV7-2	TRBJ1-2	CASSSPQGTYGYTF
TRBV2	TRBJ1-1	CASRNREVTEAFF
TRBV7-7	TRBJ2-3	CASSLGSGGTDTQYF
TRBV14	TRBJ2-7	CASARVPGSYEQYF
TRBV7-8	TRBJ1-6	CASSHSGGWNSPLHF
TRBV5-1	TRBJ2-3	CASSRGSTRDTQYF
TRBV20-1	TRBJ1-2	CSALDRGRLTF
TRBV7-9	TRBJ1-5	CASSLGLTGDQPQHF